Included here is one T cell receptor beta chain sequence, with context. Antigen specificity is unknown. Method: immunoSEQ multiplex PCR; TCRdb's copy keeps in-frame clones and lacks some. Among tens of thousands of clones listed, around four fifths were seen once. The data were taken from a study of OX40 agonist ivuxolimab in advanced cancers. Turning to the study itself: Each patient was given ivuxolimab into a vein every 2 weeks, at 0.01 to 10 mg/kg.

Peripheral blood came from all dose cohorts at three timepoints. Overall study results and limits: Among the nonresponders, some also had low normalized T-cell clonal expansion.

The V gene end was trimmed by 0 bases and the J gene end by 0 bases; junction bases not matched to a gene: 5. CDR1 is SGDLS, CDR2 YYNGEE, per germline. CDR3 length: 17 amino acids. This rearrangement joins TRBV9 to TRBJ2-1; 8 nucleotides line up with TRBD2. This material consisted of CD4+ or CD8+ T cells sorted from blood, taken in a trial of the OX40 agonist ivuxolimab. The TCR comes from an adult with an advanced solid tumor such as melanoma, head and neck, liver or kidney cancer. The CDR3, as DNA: TGTGCCAGCAGCGTAGGGGGCGGGGGGAGCTCCTACAATGAGCAGTTCTTC. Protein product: CASSVGGGGSSYNEQFF.